This TCR beta chain was captured by sequencing in a study of identical twins. Findings and caveats of the study: The authors drew conclusions from cross-sectional statistical analysis rather than following the same donors. Shared out-of-frame alpha sequences (those common to twins) showed excess low generation probability. Fewer insertions characterized abundant cord blood beta clonotypes, whereas memory repertoires showed none.

CDR3 size: 14 residues. V was clipped by 5 bases and J by 0 bases, with 10 bases between them. Germline CDR1 and CDR2: MNHEY and SMNVEV (reference sequence). The authors used template switching to add a universal primer site and gave cDNA unique molecular identifiers. Via MiXCR, TCRdb re-called the 5' RACE reads, giving one row per CDR3 protein. This sample has a few hundred thousand distinct CDR3 sequences, with under 12% found just once. This clonotype was counted between two and nine times. The antigen is undetermined. The V gene is TRBV27, the J gene TRBJ1-2; the D is unclear. Sequencing was carried out using memory T cells sorted from blood. The sequence came from a man in his fifties in good health. Written as DNA, the CDR3 is TGTGCCAGCAGTCGTAGCAACACTAACTATGGCTACACCTTC. Translated, it gives CASSRSNTNYGYTF.